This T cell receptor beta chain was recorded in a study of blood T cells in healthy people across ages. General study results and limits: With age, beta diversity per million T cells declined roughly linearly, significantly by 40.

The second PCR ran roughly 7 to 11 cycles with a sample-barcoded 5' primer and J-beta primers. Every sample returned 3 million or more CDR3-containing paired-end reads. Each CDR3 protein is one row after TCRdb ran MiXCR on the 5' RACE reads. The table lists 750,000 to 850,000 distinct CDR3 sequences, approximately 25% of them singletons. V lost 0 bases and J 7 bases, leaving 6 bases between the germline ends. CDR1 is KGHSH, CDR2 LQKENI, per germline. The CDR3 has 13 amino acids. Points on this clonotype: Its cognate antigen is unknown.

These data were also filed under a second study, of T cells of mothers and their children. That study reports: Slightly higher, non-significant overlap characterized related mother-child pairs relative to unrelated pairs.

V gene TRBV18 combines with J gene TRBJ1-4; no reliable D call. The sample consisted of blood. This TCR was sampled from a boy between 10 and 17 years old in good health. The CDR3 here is CASSPPQSEKLFF. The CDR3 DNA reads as TGTGCCAGCTCACCACCGCAAAGTGAAAAACTGTTTTTT.